This T cell receptor beta chain appears in the sequencing data of a study of shared clonotypes between healthy human individuals. Trimming at V came to 0 bases and at J to 10 bases, leaving 14 bases not matched to a gene. Germline V gene lookup returns CDR1 SGHDT and CDR2 YYEEEE. The CDR3 runs to 17 residues. In the naive CD8 group, cells lacked CD45RO and were positively selected for CCR7, so terminally differentiated effector memory CD45RA+ cells were left out. In the original workflow: Filtering differed, since immunoSEQ gave only junction sequences and no quality scores. The assay was immunoSEQ multiplex PCR, and TCRdb's table has in-frame clones only and misses some. V and J calls plus clone size are reproduced from that table; the DNA served to infer D and trimming. The data hold about 2.1 million clones, with about 94% observed a single time.

The clonotype comes from a man younger than 30 in good health. Some clones in this sample may be carry-over from other donors' samples. The chain recombines TRBV5-6 with TRBJ2-3; the match to TRBD2 covers 10 bases. Sequenced material: naive CD8+ T cells from PBMCs. CDR3 DNA sequence: TGTGCCAGCAGCTTGGATACTAGCGGGACATTCTGGGTCGCGCAGTATTTT. It yields the protein CASSLDTSGTFWVAQYF.